Below are 30 T cell receptor beta chains sequenced from a single sample in a study of T cells in Graves' hyperthyroidism and ophthalmopathy. Researchers took RNA transcripts and amplified the TCR beta CDR3 regions from them. First-round RT-PCR targeting the TCR CDR3 was performed with the HTBI primer set. A single record per CDR3 protein comes from TCRdb applying MiXCR to the multiplex PCR reads. The sample gives 300,000 to 500,000 distinct CDR3 sequences, over 12% of which show up once; around 28% is in the top ten. The sample was blood. Receptor source: a man aged 50 to 60 with Graves' ophthalmopathy.

This clonotype was recorded many times. The chain has TRBV18 and TRBJ2-5; D assignment may be TRBD1 or TRBD2 (6 bases each). The ends were cut back, 1 base at V and 2 bases at J, with 11 bases in the middle. CDR1 and CDR2 from the germline V gene are KGHSH and LQKENI. The CDR3 loop spans 15 amino acids. The CDR3 loop reads CASSPQGGSQETQYF. CDR3 nucleotide sequence: TGTGCCAGCTCACCACAAGGGGGGTCACAAGAGACCCAGTACTTC.

The rearrangement uses TRBV20-1 and TRBJ2-7; D gene unclear. CDR1 and CDR2 (germline): DFQATT, SNEGSKA (reference sequence). The ends were cut back, 6 bases at V and 7 bases at J, with 13 bases in the middle. This CDR3 is 11 amino acids long. CDR3 sequence reads: CSARLLREQYF. CDR3 in DNA: TGCAGTGCCCGCTTGCTCCGTGAGCAGTACTTC.

This clonotype was detected many times. This chain links TRBV2 with TRBJ2-3; possibly TRBD2 for D (6 bases). Per the germline V gene, CDR1 is SNHLY and CDR2 is FYNNEI. Trimming removed 3 bases from V and 0 bases from J, with 10 bases in between. CDR3 size: 15 residues. The CDR3 here is CASSDRGSSTDTQYF. The CDR3 nucleotides are TGTGCCAGCAGTGATCGGGGGTCTAGCACAGATACGCAGTATTTT.

This clonotype was counted many times. The chain joins TRBV5-1 to TRBJ2-7, with TRBD2 matching 9 bases. The V gene's germline CDR1 is SGHRS and CDR2 YFSETQ. Trimming cost V 4 bases and J 4 bases; bases outside gene matches: 9. The CDR3 is 15 amino acids. CDR3 loop: CASSHDSGSGYEQYF. The CDR3 coding sequence is TGCGCCAGCAGCCATGATAGCGGGAGCGGATACGAGCAGTACTTC.

This clonotype was counted many times. The genes are TRBV2 and TRBJ1-1; 8 bases align to TRBD1. V gave up 7 bases and J gave up 1 base; unmatched junction bases: 11. This CDR3 spans 16 amino acids. Germline V gives CDR1 SNHLY, CDR2 FYNNEI. DNA of the CDR3: TGTGCCAGCAACCGGGACAGGCAGGTCCAGAACACTGAAGCTTTCTTT. Translated, it gives CASNRDRQVQNTEAFF.

This clonotype was observed at least ten times. J is TRBJ2-7 and V is TRBV6-1, with a tentative D call TRBD1 (6 bases). This CDR3 contains 15 residues. The germline V and J ends were trimmed by 2 bases and 3 bases, with 14 bases remaining between them. CDR1 and CDR2 from the germline V gene are MNHNS and SASEGT. CDR3 sequence reads: CASSEWTASVYEQYF. CDR3 in DNA: TGTGCCAGCAGTGAATGGACAGCGAGCGTCTACGAGCAGTACTTC.

This clonotype has ten or more counts. The genes are TRBV30 and TRBJ2-3; maybe TRBD2 (5 bases). This CDR3 has 13 amino acids. V was trimmed by 3 bases and J by 3 bases, leaving 10 bases between them. Germline V gives CDR1 GTSNPN, CDR2 SVGIG (reference sequence). The CDR3 sequence: CAWRLEGTDTQYF. CDR3 sequence (DNA): TGTGCCTGGAGGCTTGAGGGTACAGATACGCAGTATTTT.

Regarding this clonotype: Possible read error: a much larger clone is one base away. This chain joins TRBV9 and TRBJ2-1; a weak D match, TRBD2 (5 bases). Germline V gene lookup returns CDR1 SGDLS and CDR2 YYNGEE. The CDR3 runs to 15 residues. V lost 4 bases to trimming and J lost 10 bases, with 21 bases between them. This CDR3 is CASSPRGEISHEQFF. CDR3 bases: TGTGCCAGCAGCCCTCGTGGGGAGATCAGCCACGAGCAGTTCTTC.

This clonotype was recorded at least ten times. J is TRBJ2-7 and V is TRBV20-1; tentative D call: TRBD2 (5 bases). This CDR3 is 14 amino acids long. Trimming removed 0 bases at V and 2 bases at J, with 11 bases between. Germline values: CDR1 DFQATT, CDR2 SNEGSKA (reference sequence). The CDR3 spells CSARDGGLTYEQYF. The CDR3 DNA sequence: TGCAGTGCTAGAGATGGCGGGCTAACCTACGAGCAGTACTTC.

This clonotype has just a few counts. The chain uses TRBV20-1 and TRBJ2-1; 14 nucleotides match TRBD2. The CDR3 consists of 14 residues. Germline loops: CDR1 DFQATT, CDR2 SNEGSKA (reference sequence). Trimming removed 4 bases from V and 7 bases from J; junction bases left unmatched: 3. The CDR3 reads CSAKTSGRGNEQFF. In DNA, the CDR3 is TGCAGTGCTAAGACTAGCGGGAGGGGTAATGAGCAGTTCTTC.

Note on this clonotype: Here the CDR3 omits its conserved ending phenylalanine or tryptophan, so a read error is the likely source. The V gene is TRBV25-1, the J gene TRBJ1-1, with 7 bases matching TRBD1. J was trimmed by 0 bases and V by 6 bases; bases with no gene match: 7. The V gene's germline CDR1 is MGHDK and CDR2 SYGVNS. The CDR3 sequence is 15 residues long. The CDR3: CASSRTGFMNTEAFS. In DNA, the CDR3 is TGTGCCAGCAGCCGGACAGGATTCATGAACACTGAAGCTTTCTCT.

This clonotype was counted at least ten times. The chain uses TRBV11-2 and TRBJ2-7; tentative D call: TRBD2 (5 bases). The V and J ends lost 2 bases and 3 bases respectively, with 11 bases between them. From germline, CDR1 is SGHAT and CDR2 FQNNGV. CDR3 length: 14 amino acids. The CDR3 DNA follows: TGTGCCAGCAGCTTAAATCTAGCCGGCTACGAGCAGTACTTC. Its protein is CASSLNLAGYEQYF.

This clonotype appeared many times. This sequence joins TRBV13 and TRBJ1-1, with a tentative D call TRBD1 (6 bases). Germline CDR1 and CDR2: PRHDT and FYEKMQ (reference sequence). Trimming removed 3 bases at V and 0 bases at J, with 20 bases between. The CDR3 covers 18 residues. The DNA for the CDR3 is TGTGCCAGCAGCTTGTTCGACCGGGGGGGCTGGGTGAACACTGAAGCTTTCTTT. It specifies CASSLFDRGGWVNTEAFF.

The V gene is TRBV12-5, the J gene TRBJ1-1; no reliable D call. Trimming removed 1 base at V and 5 bases at J, with 11 bases between. The CDR3 has 14 residues. Germline V gene sequence: CDR1 LGHNT, CDR2 FRNRAP. CDR3 nucleotides: TGTGCTAGTGGTTTGGGCACGGGTCGAACTGAAGCTTTCTTT. Its translation: CASGLGTGRTEAFF.

This clonotype has ten or more counts. The V call is TRBV6-1, the J call TRBJ2-3; D assignment may be TRBD1 or TRBD2 (6 bases each). This CDR3 comprises 15 residues. V lost 2 bases and J 6 bases, leaving 15 bases between the germline ends. Germline V gives CDR1 MNHNS, CDR2 SASEGT. The CDR3 coding sequence is TGTGCCAGCAGTGAAAGGGGGGTACCTTTGGATACGCAGTATTTT. It yields the protein CASSERGVPLDTQYF.

This clonotype has ten or more counts. The rearrangement links TRBV12-3 or TRBV12-4 to TRBJ2-7, with D possibly TRBD1 on 6 matching bases. CDR3 length: 14 residues. Trimming stripped 6 bases from V and 3 bases from J, with 15 bases between. CDR3 bases: TGTGCCAGCAGCTCCCGGACAGTCCTCTACGAGCAGTACTTC. Translated, it gives CASSSRTVLYEQYF.

At least ten counts were recorded for this clonotype. The chain joins TRBV2 to TRBJ2-1, with 12 nucleotides matching TRBD2. CDR1 and CDR2 from the germline V gene are SNHLY and FYNNEI. The CDR3 length is 15 residues. V gave up 5 bases and J gave up 4 bases; unmatched junction bases: 3. Written as DNA, the CDR3 is TGTGCCAGCAGTCGGACTAGCGGGGAGTACAATGAGCAGTTCTTC. Protein sequence: CASSRTSGEYNEQFF.

This clonotype was detected only a few times. Given a much more abundant clone one base away, this may be a read error. CDR3 region: CASGEVGRPAFNTEAFF. The CDR3 coding sequence is TGTGCCAGCGGTGAAGTGGGCAGACCAGCCTTTAACACTGAAGCTTTCTTT. This chain connects TRBV6-1 to TRBJ1-1; no clear D gene. From germline, CDR1 is MNHNS and CDR2 SASEGT. The CDR3 loop spans 17 amino acids.

The rearrangement joins TRBV9 to TRBJ2-7; 13 bases match TRBD2. With 3 bases clipped from V and 4 bases from J, the junction kept 4 bases outside the gene matches. The CDR3 length is 15 residues. CDR1 and CDR2 (germline): SGDLS, YYNGEE. CDR3 residues: CASSAGLAGTYEQYF. The CDR3 nucleotides read TGTGCCAGCAGCGCGGGACTAGCGGGGACTTACGAGCAGTACTTC.

The chain has TRBV19 and TRBJ2-3, with TRBD2 identical over 11 bases. There are 14 residues in the CDR3. Germline loops: CDR1 LNHDA, CDR2 SQIVND (reference sequence). J lost 5 bases, V lost 5 bases, and 3 bases had no gene match. CDR3 protein: CASSVGLAGDTQYF. In DNA form, the CDR3 reads TGTGCCAGTAGTGTCGGACTAGCGGGAGATACGCAGTATTTT.

This clonotype was seen many times. This chain joins TRBV12-3 or TRBV12-4 and TRBJ2-1; perhaps TRBD2 as D (6 bases). The V end was cut by 7 bases, the J end by 7 bases, with 20 bases between. The CDR3 has 15 amino acids. CDR3 nucleotide sequence: TGTGCCAGCAATCTCCACTCGGGAGCAGGTAATGAGCAGTTCTTC. It encodes CASNLHSGAGNEQFF.

CDR3 amino acids: CASRNRGGELFF. The CDR3 coding sequence is TGTGCCAGCAGGAATCGGGGCGGGGAGCTGTTTTTT. The rearrangement joins TRBV12-3 or TRBV12-4 to TRBJ2-2, with D possibly being TRBD2 (5 bases). This CDR3 is 12 amino acids long. V lost 6 bases and J 7 bases, leaving 9 bases between the germline ends.

This clonotype showed up many times. The chain has TRBV30 and TRBJ2-7; 9 nucleotides agree with TRBD1. The CDR3 is 13 residues long. With 3 bases clipped from V and 3 bases from J, the junction kept 3 bases outside the gene matches. Germline loops: CDR1 GTSNPN, CDR2 SVGIG (reference sequence). The CDR3 reads CAWSTGGIYEQYF. CDR3 DNA sequence: TGTGCCTGGAGCACAGGGGGCATCTACGAGCAGTACTTC.

In this sample, this clonotype turned up many times. V is TRBV29-1 and J is TRBJ2-4; 8 bases line up with TRBD1. CDR3 length: 13 amino acids. CDR1 is SQVTM and CDR2 is ANQGSEA in the germline V gene. V shed 7 bases and J 0 bases; nucleotides not matched to a gene: 2. The CDR3 region is CSGGQGAKNIQYF. The CDR3 DNA reads as TGCAGCGGTGGACAGGGAGCCAAAAACATTCAGTACTTC.

The chain joins TRBV10-3 to TRBJ2-5; weak D call: TRBD2 (6 bases). Germline assignment: CDR1 ENHRY and CDR2 SYGVKD. The CDR3 loop spans 14 amino acids. Trimming shortened V by 6 bases and J by 1 base, and 12 bases separated the two germline ends. CDR3 nucleotide sequence: TGTGCCATCAGCCCCACGACTAGCCAAGAGACCCAGTACTTC. It is translated as CAISPTTSQETQYF.

The rearrangement joins TRBV11-2 to TRBJ2-5; TRBD2 agrees at 11 bases. The ends lost 4 bases at V and 4 bases at J; junction bases unmatched: 5. Germline V gene sequence: CDR1 SGHAT, CDR2 FQNNGV. The CDR3 totals 15 residues. The CDR3 loop reads CASSWRGLAGETQYF. The CDR3 DNA reads TGTGCCAGCAGCTGGCGCGGACTAGCGGGAGAGACCCAGTACTTC.

This clonotype was picked up a small number of times. The chain employs TRBV6-1 and TRBJ2-1, with D uncertain. The CDR3 is made up of 13 amino acids. Germline CDR1 MNHNS, CDR2 SASEGT. V was clipped by 4 bases and J by 6 bases, with 10 bases between them. The chain's CDR3 is CASSGSPFNEQFF. The CDR3, as DNA: TGTGCCAGCAGTGGGTCCCCTTTCAATGAGCAGTTCTTC.

The chain carries TRBV20-1 and TRBJ2-3; 9 bases are a match to TRBD2. This CDR3 has 15 residues. J gave up 6 bases and V 3 bases, and 10 bases lay outside the gene matches. CDR1 is DFQATT and CDR2 is SNEGSKA in the germline V gene (reference sequence). CDR3: CSASVIAGGPDTQYF. DNA for the CDR3: TGCAGTGCTAGTGTGATTGCGGGAGGGCCGGATACGCAGTATTTT.

The chain couples TRBV20-1 to TRBJ1-2, with D perhaps matching TRBD1 (6 bases). The CDR3 length is 15 residues. V shed 5 bases and J shed 5 bases, with 21 bases lying between them. Germline V gene sequence: CDR1 DFQATT, CDR2 SNEGSKA (reference sequence). This CDR3 reads CSAARQADRGYGYTF. The CDR3 DNA reads as TGCAGTGCTGCAAGACAGGCCGATAGGGGGTATGGCTACACCTTC.

The gene calls are TRBV19 and TRBJ1-5; D possibly corresponds to TRBD1 (5 bases). The CDR3 loop spans 15 amino acids. Germline V gives CDR1 LNHDA, CDR2 SQIVND (reference sequence). V lost 3 bases and J lost 2, with 11 bases in between. The CDR3 sequence is CASSIMGTGNQPQHF. In nucleotides, the CDR3 is TGTGCCAGTAGTATCATGGGGACGGGCAATCAGCCCCAGCATTTT.